These 27 T cell receptor beta chains originate from one sample sequenced in a study of shared clonotypes between healthy human individuals. TCRdb keeps only in-frame clones here, not all; method: immunoSEQ multiplex PCR. The data contain roughly 1 million clones, 75% to 80% of them singletons. Sequencing input: memory CD4+ T cells from PBMCs. Subset meaning: CD45RA-negative fraction. These receptors were collected from a young man in good health. Some clones in this sample may be carry-over from other donors' samples.

As to this clone: A much larger clone lies one base from this, so it may be a read error. This chain connects TRBV2 to TRBJ2-7; D gene ambiguous. V lost 6 bases, J lost 0 bases, and 3 bases lay in between. Germline values: CDR1 SNHLY, CDR2 FYNNEI. The CDR3 has 11 amino acids. This CDR3 reads CASRVSYEQYF. The CDR3 nucleotides are TGTGCCAGCAGGGTCTCCTACGAGCAGTACTTC.

V gene TRBV5-4 combines with J gene TRBJ2-7, with a weak D call TRBD1 (6 bases). Germline V CDR1 and CDR2: SGHNT, YYREEE (reference sequence). Between the trimmed V and J ends, which lost 4 bases and 2 bases, there was a span of 19 bases. The CDR3 is 16 amino acids. The CDR3 nucleotides are TGTGCCAGCAGCCCAAACACAGGGCGAAGTACCTACGAGCAGTACTTC. It yields the protein CASSPNTGRSTYEQYF.

The chain uses TRBV11-2 and TRBJ2-1, with D perhaps matching TRBD1 or TRBD2 (5 bases each). The CDR3 consists of 13 residues. Germline lookup yields CDR1 SGHAT and CDR2 FQNNGV. The V and J ends lost 7 bases and 7 bases respectively, with 14 bases between them. The CDR3 DNA is TGTGCCAGCACCCCTTGGGGGAGAAATGAGCAGTTCTTC. Its protein product is CASTPWGRNEQFF.

The chain uses TRBV28 and TRBJ2-7, with 13 positions matching TRBD2. Losses at the gene ends were 4 bases for V and 2 bases for J; bases not matched to a gene: 14. Germline V CDR1 and CDR2: MDHEN, SYDVKM. CDR3 length: 19 residues. The CDR3 loop is CASSSPPGTSGTTPYEQYF. In nucleotides, the CDR3 is TGTGCCAGCAGTTCCCCTCCCGGGACTAGCGGGACTACCCCCTACGAGCAGTACTTC. The whole variable domain, remainder taken from reference TRBV28 and TRBJ2-7, is DVKVTQSSRYLVKRTGEKVFLECVQDMDHENMFWYRQDPGLGLRLIYFSYDVKMKEKGDIPEGYSVSREKKERFSLILESASTNQTSMYLCASSSPPGTSGTTPYEQYFGPGTRLTVT.

Only a few counts were recorded for this clone. This chain joins TRBV9 and TRBJ2-1; the match to TRBD2 covers 9 bases. The CDR3 consists of 15 residues. Germline CDR1 reads SGDLS; CDR2 reads YYNGEE. V lost 2 bases and J lost 3; bases outside the gene matches: 3. CDR3 sequence: CASSVSGSYYNEQFF. For the CDR3, the DNA is TGTGCCAGCAGCGTTAGCGGGAGTTACTACAATGAGCAGTTCTTC.

This clone appeared a single time. V gene TRBV2 combines with J gene TRBJ1-4; D unresolved. Germline V CDR1 and CDR2: SNHLY, FYNNEI. The V gene lost 6 bases and the J gene lost 7 bases, with 12 bases spanning the gap. This CDR3 has 13 amino acids. CDR3 sequence (DNA): TGTGCCAGCAGCTACACCTTAGGTGAAAAACTGTTTTTT. Translation gives CASSYTLGEKLFF. The variable domain in full, with the rest retrieved from reference TRBV2 and TRBJ1-4, is EPEVTQTPSHQVTQMGQEVILRCVPISNHLYFYWYRQILGQKVEFLVSFYNNEISEKSEIFDDQFSVERPDGSNFTLKIRSTKLEDSAMYFCASSYTLGEKLFFGSGTQLSVL.

The chain recombines TRBV7-9 with TRBJ2-3, with D maybe TRBD1 (5 bases). The ends were cut back, 6 bases at V and 6 bases at J, with 19 bases in the middle. CDR3 size: 15 residues. Germline V lookup: CDR1 SEHNR, CDR2 FQNEAQ (reference sequence). The CDR3, as DNA: TGTGCCAGCAGGGAAATGGGCAGGGCCGGGGATACGCAGTATTTT. Protein: CASREMGRAGDTQYF. The whole variable domain, remainder taken from reference TRBV7-9 and TRBJ2-3, is DTGVSQNPRHKITKRGQNVTFRCDPISEHNRLYWYRQTLGQGPEFLTYFQNEAQLEKSRLLSDRFSAERPKGSFSTLEIQRTEQGDSAMYLCASREMGRAGDTQYFGPGTRLTVL.

The CDR3 DNA reads as TGTGCCAGCAGCCCTCGGGCGCTTTCGGAGACCCAGTACTTC. This sequence encodes CASSPRALSETQYF. V is TRBV9 and J is TRBJ2-5; D unclear. CDR3 length: 14 amino acids. The V gene lost 4 bases and the J gene lost 5 bases, with 15 bases spanning the gap. CDR1 and CDR2 from the germline V gene are SGDLS and YYNGEE.

V and J are TRBV4-2 and TRBJ2-7, with TRBD2 matching 10 bases. J gave up 2 bases and V 5 bases, and 6 bases lay outside the gene matches. This CDR3 comprises 15 residues. CDR1 and CDR2 from the germline V gene are LGHNA and YNFKEQ. As DNA, the CDR3 is TGTGCCAGCAGCTCCGGACTAGCGGCGCCCTACGAGCAGTACTTC. It translates to CASSSGLAAPYEQYF.

The rearrangement uses TRBV28 and TRBJ1-6; 7 bases align to TRBD1. Looked up from germline, CDR1 is MDHEN and CDR2 is SYDVKM. The CDR3 is made up of 16 amino acids. With 5 bases clipped from V and 7 bases from J, the junction kept 11 bases outside the gene matches. CDR3 DNA: TGTGCCAGCAGTACTCAGGGACAGAAGGGAAATTCACCCCTCCACTTT. Its protein product is CASSTQGQKGNSPLHF.

This rearrangement joins TRBV30 to TRBJ2-1, with D perhaps matching TRBD1 (6 bases). Trimming left V 4 bases short and J 10 bases short, with 17 bases between. In germline, CDR1 is GTSNPN, CDR2 SVGIG (reference sequence). The CDR3 has 13 amino acids. The CDR3 is CAWMRGSRGEQFF. CDR3 coding DNA: TGTGCCTGGATGCGCGGATCGAGGGGGGAGCAGTTCTTC.

The genes are TRBV19 and TRBJ1-2; D ambiguous. Germline V lookup: CDR1 LNHDA, CDR2 SQIVND (reference sequence). CDR3 size: 13 residues. Trimming took 2 bases from V and 2 from J, leaving 6 bases between them. As DNA, the CDR3 is TGTGCCAGTAGTATACGTCAGAACTATGGCTACACCTTC. Encoded protein: CASSIRQNYGYTF.

A single count supports this clone. The chain uses TRBV5-4 and TRBJ2-1; 8 bases align to TRBD2. The junction had 9 bases not matched to a gene; V was cut back by 0 bases and J by 7 bases. This CDR3 is 16 amino acids long. Germline CDR1 and CDR2: SGHNT and YYREEE (reference sequence). The CDR3 is CASSLDRLAGRNEQFF. Here the CDR3 DNA reads TGTGCCAGCAGCTTGGATAGGCTAGCGGGTAGAAATGAGCAGTTCTTC.

The V gene is TRBV7-9, the J gene TRBJ1-2, with 7 bases identical to TRBD1. V trimming: 0 bases; J trimming: 7 bases; junction bases outside the gene matches: 5. Germline values: CDR1 SEHNR, CDR2 FQNEAQ (reference sequence). The length of the CDR3 is 14 residues. The CDR3 sequence is CASSLAGTDGGYTF. DNA of the CDR3: TGTGCCAGCAGCTTAGCGGGGACAGACGGTGGCTACACCTTC.

V and J are TRBV7-6 and TRBJ1-3; D is uncertain. CDR3 length equals 16 residues. Germline V CDR1 and CDR2: SGHVS, FNYEAQ. Trimming shortened V by 1 base and J by 2 bases, and 12 bases separated the two germline ends. CDR3 in DNA: TGTGCCAGCAGCTTAGGGCCCCGTCGGGCTGGAAACACCATATATTTT. This sequence encodes CASSLGPRRAGNTIYF.

The chain recombines TRBV19 with TRBJ2-3; D is possibly TRBD2 (7 bases). CDR1 is LNHDA, CDR2 SQIVND, per germline (reference sequence). This CDR3 is 16 amino acids long. V lost 1 base, J lost 1 base, and 12 bases lay in between. CDR3: CASSIGGGIGTDTQYF. The DNA of the CDR3 is TGTGCCAGTAGTATAGGGGGGGGCATTGGCACAGATACGCAGTATTTT. The variable domain in full, with the rest retrieved from reference TRBV19 and TRBJ2-3, is DGGITQSPKYLFRKEGQNVTLSCEQNLNHDAMYWYRQDPGQGLRLIYYSQIVNDFQKGDIAEGYSVSREKKESFPLTVTSAQKNPTAFYLCASSIGGGIGTDTQYFGPGTRLTVL.

This clone was detected ten times or more. The chain recombines TRBV5-8 with TRBJ2-7; TRBD1 agrees at 10 bases. Per the germline V gene, CDR1 is SGHTS and CDR2 is YDEGEE. J was trimmed by 6 bases and V by 0 bases; bases with no gene match: 6. The CDR3 has 15 residues. For the CDR3, the DNA is TGTGCCAGCAGCTTGGGACAGGGGGCCGGGGGCGAGCAGTACTTC. Protein: CASSLGQGAGGEQYF.

The V and J genes are TRBV7-2 and TRBJ2-7, with 7 nucleotides matching TRBD2. The length of the CDR3 is 14 residues. Trimming removed 5 bases from V and 6 bases from J; junction bases left unmatched: 10. Germline V gene data show CDR1 as SGHTA and CDR2 as FQGNSA. The CDR3 reads CASSEGWGRVEQYF. CDR3 coding DNA: TGTGCCAGCAGCGAGGGCTGGGGGAGGGTCGAGCAGTACTTC. Full variable domain (remainder filled in from reference TRBV7-2 and TRBJ2-7): GAGVSQSPSNKVTEKGKDVELRCDPISGHTALYWYRQSLGQGLEFLIYFQGNSAPDKSGLPSDRFSAERTGGSVSTLTIQRTQQEDSAVYLCASSEGWGRVEQYFGPGTRLTVT.

For this clone: Other DNA sequences in this sample translate to the same CDR3. The V call is TRBV5-1, the J call TRBJ1-1, with TRBD1 as a possible D gene (6 bases). This CDR3 contains 14 residues. V lost 0 bases, J lost 3 bases, and 9 bases lay in between. Looked up from germline, CDR1 is SGHRS and CDR2 is YFSETQ. The CDR3: CASSLGAGDTEAFF. The CDR3 DNA reads as TGCGCCAGCAGCTTGGGGGCAGGGGACACTGAAGCTTTCTTT.

The chain has TRBV29-1 and TRBJ2-7; 16 positions match TRBD2. Germline lookup yields CDR1 SQVTM and CDR2 ANQGSEA. V dropped 6 bases and J dropped 7; count of bases not matched to a gene: 6. This CDR3 is built from 14 residues. The CDR3 sequence is CSVGTSGRAREQYF. The CDR3 DNA follows: TGCAGCGTGGGGACTAGCGGGAGGGCCAGGGAGCAGTACTTC.

The chain uses TRBV4-1 and TRBJ2-2; D perhaps matches TRBD2 (6 bases). The CDR3 is 17 amino acids. V was clipped by 0 bases and J by 4 bases, with 15 bases between them. Germline CDR1 is MGHRA and CDR2 is YSYEKL. Here the CDR3 DNA reads TGCGCCAGCAGCCAAGAGTTGCGTCGGGAGAGCACCGGGGAGCTGTTTTTT. Protein product: CASSQELRRESTGELFF.

The V and J genes are TRBV5-1 and TRBJ2-5; D not resolved. V dropped 0 bases and J dropped 5 bases, with 14 bases sitting between them. CDR3 length: 15 residues. Germline lookup yields CDR1 SGHRS and CDR2 YFSETQ. CDR3 protein: CASSLGSAMSETQYF. For the CDR3, the DNA is TGCGCCAGCAGCTTGGGGTCCGCCATGAGCGAGACCCAGTACTTC.

The V gene is TRBV28, the J gene TRBJ1-3; perhaps TRBD1 as D (6 bases). Between the trimmed V and J ends, which lost 6 bases and 4 bases, there was a span of 25 bases. CDR1 and CDR2 from the germline V gene are MDHEN and SYDVKM. CDR3 length equals 18 residues. The CDR3 nucleotides are TGTGCCAGCAGGGACACAGGGAATAGGGATACTGGGGGAAACACCATATATTTT. It is translated as CASRDTGNRDTGGNTIYF. Using reference TRBV28 and TRBJ1-3 for the parts outside the CDR3, the full variable domain is DVKVTQSSRYLVKRTGEKVFLECVQDMDHENMFWYRQDPGLGLRLIYFSYDVKMKEKGDIPEGYSVSREKKERFSLILESASTNQTSMYLCASRDTGNRDTGGNTIYFGEGSWLTVV.

The V and J genes are TRBV18 and TRBJ2-1; 7 bases align to TRBD2. With V trimmed by 0 bases and J by 15 bases, 14 bases remained unmatched. Germline V gene sequence: CDR1 KGHSH, CDR2 LQKENI. This CDR3 region has 15 residues. CDR3 loop: CASSPPTGEGEGVFF. The CDR3 DNA reads as TGTGCCAGCTCACCACCCACGGGTGAAGGGGAGGGCGTGTTCTTC.

V usage is TRBV19 and J usage is TRBJ2-1; D may be TRBD2 (6 bases). This CDR3 has 15 residues. V lost 6 bases and J lost 5, with 17 bases in between. CDR1 and CDR2 from the germline V gene are LNHDA and SQIVND (reference sequence). The CDR3 DNA reads as TGTGCCAGTAGACCTTCGGGAGTTCGTAACAATGAGCAGTTCTTC. As protein: CASRPSGVRNNEQFF.

J is TRBJ2-3 and V is TRBV4-3; 9 bases map to TRBD1. The V and J ends lost 5 bases and 2 bases, in that order; junction bases with no gene match: 8. The germline CDR1 and CDR2 sequences are LGHNA and YSLEER. This CDR3 has 16 residues. CDR3 sequence (DNA): TGCGCCAGCAGCAGGGACAGGGTGGGGATCACAGATACGCAGTATTTT. This codes for CASSRDRVGITDTQYF.

This clone was recorded many times. The V call is TRBV27, the J call TRBJ2-3; D is undetermined. This CDR3 spans 13 amino acids. V gave up 5 bases and J gave up 7 bases, with 13 bases separating them. Germline lookup yields CDR1 MNHEY and CDR2 SMNVEV (reference sequence). CDR3 amino acids: CASSPSVSHTQYF. The CDR3 DNA sequence: TGTGCCAGCAGTCCCTCCGTCAGTCATACGCAGTATTTT.